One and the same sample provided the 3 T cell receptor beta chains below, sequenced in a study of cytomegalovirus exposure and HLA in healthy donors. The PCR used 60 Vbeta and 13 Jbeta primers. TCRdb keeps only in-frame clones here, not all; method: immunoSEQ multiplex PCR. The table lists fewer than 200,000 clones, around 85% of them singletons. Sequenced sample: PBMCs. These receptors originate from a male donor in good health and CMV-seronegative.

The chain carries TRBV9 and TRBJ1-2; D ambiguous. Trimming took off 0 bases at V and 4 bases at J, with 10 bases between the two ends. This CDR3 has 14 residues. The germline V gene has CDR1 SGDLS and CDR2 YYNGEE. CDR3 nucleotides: TGTGCCAGCAGCGTAGTCACAGAATCCTATGGCTACACCTTC. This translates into CASSVVTESYGYTF.

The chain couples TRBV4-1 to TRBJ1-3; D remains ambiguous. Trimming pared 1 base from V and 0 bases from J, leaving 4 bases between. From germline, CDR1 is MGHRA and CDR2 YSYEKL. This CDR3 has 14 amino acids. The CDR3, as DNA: TGCGCCAGCAGCCAAGGGCACTCTGGAAACACCATATATTTT. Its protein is CASSQGHSGNTIYF.

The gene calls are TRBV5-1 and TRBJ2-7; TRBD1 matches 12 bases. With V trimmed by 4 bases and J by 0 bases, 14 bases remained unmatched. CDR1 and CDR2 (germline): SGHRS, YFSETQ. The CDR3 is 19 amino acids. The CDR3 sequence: CASSLGTGGVQEVSYEQYF. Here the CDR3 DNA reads TGCGCCAGCAGCCTTGGGACAGGGGGCGTCCAAGAAGTCTCCTACGAGCAGTACTTC.